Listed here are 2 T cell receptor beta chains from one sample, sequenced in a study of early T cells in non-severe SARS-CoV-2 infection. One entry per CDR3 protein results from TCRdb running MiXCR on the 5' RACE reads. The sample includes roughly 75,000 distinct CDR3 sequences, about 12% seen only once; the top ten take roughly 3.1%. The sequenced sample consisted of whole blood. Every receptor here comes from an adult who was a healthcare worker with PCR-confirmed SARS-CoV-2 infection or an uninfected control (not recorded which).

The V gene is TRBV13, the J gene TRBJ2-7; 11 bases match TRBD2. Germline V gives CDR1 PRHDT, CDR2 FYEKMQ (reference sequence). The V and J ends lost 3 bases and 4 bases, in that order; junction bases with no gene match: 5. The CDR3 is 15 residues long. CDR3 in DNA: TGTGCCAGCAGCTTGGGACTAGCGGAGGCTTACGAGCAGTACTTC. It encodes CASSLGLAEAYEQYF.

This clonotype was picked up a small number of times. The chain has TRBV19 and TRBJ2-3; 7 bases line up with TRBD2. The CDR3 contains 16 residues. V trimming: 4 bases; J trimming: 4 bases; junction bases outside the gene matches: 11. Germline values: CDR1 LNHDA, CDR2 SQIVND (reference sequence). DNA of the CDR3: TGTGCCAGTAGTAGGGGCGGGAGTCCCCTCGCAGATACGCAGTATTTT. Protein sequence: CASSRGGSPLADTQYF. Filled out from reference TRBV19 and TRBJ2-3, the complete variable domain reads DGGITQSPKYLFRKEGQNVTLSCEQNLNHDAMYWYRQDPGQGLRLIYYSQIVNDFQKGDIAEGYSVSREKKESFPLTVTSAQKNPTAFYLCASSRGGSPLADTQYFGPGTRLTVL.